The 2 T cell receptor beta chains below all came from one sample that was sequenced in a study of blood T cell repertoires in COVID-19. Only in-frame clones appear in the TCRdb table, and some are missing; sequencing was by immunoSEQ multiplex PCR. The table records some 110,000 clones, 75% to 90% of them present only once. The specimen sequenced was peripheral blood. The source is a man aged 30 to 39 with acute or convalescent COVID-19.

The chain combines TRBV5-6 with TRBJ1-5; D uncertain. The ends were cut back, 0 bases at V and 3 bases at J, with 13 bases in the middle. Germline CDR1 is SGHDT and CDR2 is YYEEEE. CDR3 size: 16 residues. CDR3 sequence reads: CASSLAAHPPNQPQHF. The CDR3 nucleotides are TGTGCCAGCAGCTTGGCCGCGCATCCCCCCAATCAGCCCCAGCATTTT. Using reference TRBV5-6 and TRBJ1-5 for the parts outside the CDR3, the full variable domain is DAGVTQSPTHLIKTRGQQVTLRCSPKSGHDTVSWYQQALGQGPQFIFQYYEEEERQRGNFPDRFSGHQFPNYSSELNVNALLLGDSALYLCASSLAAHPPNQPQHFGDGTRLSIL.

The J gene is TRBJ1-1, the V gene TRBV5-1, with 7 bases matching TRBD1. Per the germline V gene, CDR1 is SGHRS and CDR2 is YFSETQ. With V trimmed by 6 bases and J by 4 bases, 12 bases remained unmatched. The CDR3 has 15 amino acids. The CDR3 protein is CASNSITGVTTEAFF. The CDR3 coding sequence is TGCGCCAGCAACTCGATCACAGGGGTGACCACTGAAGCTTTCTTT. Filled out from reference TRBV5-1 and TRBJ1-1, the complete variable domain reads KAGVTQTPRYLIKTRGQQVTLSCSPISGHRSVSWYQQTPGQGLQFLFEYFSETQRNKGNFPGRFSGRQFSNSRSEMNVSTLELGDSALYLCASNSITGVTTEAFFGQGTRLTVV.